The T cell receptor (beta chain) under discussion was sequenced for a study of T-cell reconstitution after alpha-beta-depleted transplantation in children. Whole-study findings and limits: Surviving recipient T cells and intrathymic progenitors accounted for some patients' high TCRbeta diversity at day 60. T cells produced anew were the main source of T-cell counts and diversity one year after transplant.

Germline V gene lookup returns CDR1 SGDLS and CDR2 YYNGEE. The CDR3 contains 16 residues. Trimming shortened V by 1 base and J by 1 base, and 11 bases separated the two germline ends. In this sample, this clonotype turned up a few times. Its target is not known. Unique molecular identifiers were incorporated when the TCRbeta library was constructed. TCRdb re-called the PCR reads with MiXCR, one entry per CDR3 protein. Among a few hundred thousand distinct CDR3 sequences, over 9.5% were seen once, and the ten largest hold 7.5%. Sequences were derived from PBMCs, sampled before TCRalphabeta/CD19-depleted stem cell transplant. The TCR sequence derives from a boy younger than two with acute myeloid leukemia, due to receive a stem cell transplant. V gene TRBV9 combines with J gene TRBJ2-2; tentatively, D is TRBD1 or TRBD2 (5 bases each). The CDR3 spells CASSVSGQGNTGELFF. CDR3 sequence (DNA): TGTGCCAGCAGCGTAAGCGGTCAGGGGAACACCGGGGAGCTGTTTTTT.